Listed here are 21 T cell receptor beta chains from one sample, sequenced in a study of Ad26.COV2.S vaccination and SARS-CoV-2 variants. Documented treatment: roughly 18 received Ad26.COV2.S at low or high dose, single or two shots; about 5 received placebo; per-sample allocation not given. Day 63 after the first injection of vaccine or placebo was the sampling time. TCRdb keeps only in-frame clones here, not all; method: immunoSEQ multiplex PCR. The sample has about 680,000 clones, about 90% seen once. Here the sequenced sample was peripheral blood, taken in a trial of Ad26.COV2.S vaccine versus placebo. Receptors were obtained from a person between 18 and 59 years old who received the Ad26.COV2.S COVID-19 vaccine or a placebo.

This clone was seen just once. This chain links TRBV18 with TRBJ2-1; D call uncertain. Looked up from germline, CDR1 is KGHSH and CDR2 is LQKENI. The CDR3 loop spans 13 amino acids. The V gene lost 10 bases and the J gene lost 3 bases, with 13 bases spanning the gap. The CDR3 nucleotides are TGTGCCACCCAAAGGTCCGGCTACAATGAGCAGTTCTTC. Protein sequence: CATQRSGYNEQFF.

This rearrangement joins TRBV2 to TRBJ1-2; possibly TRBD1 for D (5 bases). Germline loops: CDR1 SNHLY, CDR2 FYNNEI. The ends were cut back, 6 bases at V and 8 bases at J, with 16 bases in the middle. The CDR3 is 13 amino acids. In DNA form, the CDR3 reads TGTGCCAGCAGGGCGGGGCCAGGTTGGGGCTACACCTTC. This gives the protein CASRAGPGWGYTF.

The rearrangement links TRBV3-1 (or the pseudogene TRBV3-2) to TRBJ2-5, with D hard to call. The CDR3 spans 16 residues. CDR1 is LGHDT, CDR2 YNNKEL, per germline (reference sequence). V lost 1 base, J lost 1 base, and 13 bases lay in between. This CDR3 reads CASSQGPGMGQETQYF. The CDR3 DNA is TGTGCCAGCAGCCAAGGGCCAGGAATGGGCCAAGAGACCCAGTACTTC.

The J gene is TRBJ1-1, the V gene TRBV13, with D possibly being TRBD1 (5 bases). With 5 bases removed from V and 0 bases from J, the gap between germline ends came to 10 bases. The germline CDR1 and CDR2 sequences are PRHDT and FYEKMQ (reference sequence). This CDR3 contains 14 residues. The CDR3 sequence: CASSRGGLNTEAFF. The CDR3 coding sequence is TGTGCCAGCAGCCGCGGGGGGTTGAACACTGAAGCTTTCTTT.

The rearrangement links TRBV5-3 to TRBJ2-3; TRBD1 matches 8 bases. TRBV5-3 is an ORF; its function is uncertain. The CDR3 runs 18 residues. J lost 3 bases, V lost 2 bases, and 14 bases had no gene match. CDR3 sequence: CARSLLSLQGEVTDTQYF. The CDR3 bases are TGTGCCAGAAGCTTATTGTCGTTACAGGGGGAAGTTACAGATACGCAGTATTTT.

This chain joins TRBV3-1 (or the pseudogene TRBV3-2) and TRBJ2-1, with D perhaps matching TRBD1 or TRBD2 (5 bases each). CDR1 and CDR2 from the germline V gene are LGHDT and YNNKEL (reference sequence). With 4 bases removed from V and 0 bases from J, the gap between germline ends came to 7 bases. The CDR3 is 14 amino acids. The CDR3 region has the DNA TGTGCCAGCAGCCGGGACCCCTCCTACAATGAGCAGTTCTTC. It encodes CASSRDPSYNEQFF.

The rearrangement uses TRBV5-1 and TRBJ2-7; D is possibly TRBD1 (5 bases). V was shortened by 4 bases and J by 0 bases, with 11 bases between the two germline ends. The CDR3 totals 14 residues. The germline V gene has CDR1 SGHRS and CDR2 YFSETQ. The CDR3 coding sequence is TGCGCCAGCAGCAGTAGGGGTAACTCCTACGAGCAGTACTTC. Encoded protein: CASSSRGNSYEQYF.

About this clone itself: At one end the junction does not follow the germline gene, possibly because of a read error. The CDR3 is CASSLDRAAPLF. CDR3 nucleotide sequence: TGTGCCAGCAGCTTAGACAGGGCTGCCCCTCTCTTC. This chain uses TRBV7-2 with TRBJ2-1; the D gene is possibly TRBD1 (6 bases). The CDR3 totals 12 residues. Germline values: CDR1 SGHTA, CDR2 FQGNSA.

The V call is TRBV2, the J call TRBJ2-7; D remains unclear. CDR1 is SNHLY and CDR2 is FYNNEI in the germline V gene. Trimming removed 4 bases at V and 2 bases at J, with 12 bases between. CDR3 length: 14 residues. The chain's CDR3 is CASSGVIGTYEQYF. CDR3 in DNA: TGTGCCAGCAGTGGTGTAATAGGGACCTACGAGCAGTACTTC.

This chain joins TRBV18 and TRBJ2-2; possible D gene TRBD2, 5 bases. Trimming stripped 6 bases from V and 2 bases from J, with 19 bases between. The CDR3 covers 17 residues. Germline loops: CDR1 KGHSH, CDR2 LQKENI. CDR3 sequence reads: CASSDQEAGKNTGELFF. The CDR3 nucleotides read TGTGCCAGCTCCGACCAGGAGGCAGGAAAAAACACCGGGGAGCTGTTTTTT.

The chain links TRBV21-1 to TRBJ2-6; TRBD1 reflects the table's D call only, with no check against the DNA. TRBV21-1 is annotated as a pseudogene. The CDR3 loop spans 19 amino acids. CDR3 nucleotide sequence: TGTGCCAGCAGCAAAAGGGGAGACAGGGCCCGCTCTGGGGCCAACGTCCTGACTTTC. Translated, it gives CASSKRGDRARSGANVLTF.

The chain employs TRBV27 and TRBJ1-2; tentative D call: TRBD1 (6 bases). Trimming pared 5 bases from V and 2 bases from J, leaving 12 bases between. The CDR3 consists of 14 residues. Germline V gene sequence: CDR1 MNHEY, CDR2 SMNVEV (reference sequence). Here the CDR3 DNA reads TGTGCCAGCAGTCCAGTAGGGGGGAACTATGGCTACACCTTC. As protein: CASSPVGGNYGYTF.

The genes are TRBV7-9 and TRBJ1-4, with a weak D call TRBD1 (6 bases). The length of the CDR3 is 15 residues. V was trimmed by 1 base and J by 8 bases, leaving 14 bases between them. CDR1 and CDR2 from the germline V gene are SEHNR and FQNEAQ (reference sequence). DNA for the CDR3: TGTGCCAGCAGCTTAGTAACAGCTCAGGGGGAAAAACTGTTTTTT. Residues: CASSLVTAQGEKLFF.

This chain uses TRBV6-6 with TRBJ1-4; a possible D gene is TRBD1 (6 bases). The length of the CDR3 is 12 residues. Trimming stripped 6 bases from V and 7 bases from J, with 9 bases between. Germline V gene data show CDR1 as MNHNY and CDR2 as SVGAGI (reference sequence). The CDR3: CASRTGSEKLFF. The CDR3 DNA is TGTGCCAGCAGGACAGGCAGTGAAAAACTGTTTTTT.

CDR3 in amino acids: CASSFFMTPGAGDTQYF. The CDR3 nucleotides read TGTGCCAGCAGCTTCTTCATGACCCCAGGGGCAGGGGATACGCAGTATTTT. The V call is TRBV7-9, the J call TRBJ2-3; maybe TRBD1 (6 bases). This CDR3 is 17 amino acids long. V lost 3 bases and J lost 6, with 22 bases in between. Germline V gene lookup returns CDR1 SEHNR and CDR2 FQNEAQ (reference sequence).

The V gene is TRBV19, the J gene TRBJ2-3; 7 positions match TRBD1. The V segment lost 7 bases and the J segment 0 bases; nucleotides outside the gene matches: 1. This CDR3 has 13 amino acids. Germline V gene lookup returns CDR1 LNHDA and CDR2 SQIVND (reference sequence). CDR3 sequence (DNA): TGTGCCAGTAAGACAGGGAGCACAGATACGCAGTATTTT. This codes for CASKTGSTDTQYF.

This sequence joins TRBV30 and TRBJ1-4; tentatively, D is TRBD1 (5 bases). V was cut by 0 bases and J by 11 bases, with 16 bases left in between. This CDR3 has 14 residues. Germline V gene lookup returns CDR1 GTSNPN and CDR2 SVGIG (reference sequence). The CDR3 here is CAWSVRGIPTKLFF. The CDR3 DNA reads TGTGCCTGGAGTGTGCGGGGGATCCCCACCAAACTGTTTTTT.

The genes are TRBV7-3 and TRBJ1-3, with 8 bases matching TRBD1. The CDR3 loop spans 15 amino acids. J was trimmed by 3 bases and V by 5 bases; bases with no gene match: 6. From germline, CDR1 is SGHTA and CDR2 FQGTGA. The CDR3 DNA reads TGTGCCAGCAGCCCCCAGACAGGGGTTGGAAACACCATATATTTT. Translated, it gives CASSPQTGVGNTIYF.

This clone appeared a single time. The chain's CDR3 is CASSPGQWVKGNEQFF. CDR3 sequence (DNA): TGTGCCAGCAGCCCCGGACAATGGGTCAAAGGTAATGAGCAGTTCTTC. The V gene is TRBV7-9, the J gene TRBJ2-1; TRBD1 might be the D (5 bases). The germline CDR1 and CDR2 sequences are SEHNR and FQNEAQ (reference sequence). Trimming removed 5 bases from V and 7 bases from J, with 21 bases in between. The CDR3 has 16 amino acids.

The J gene is TRBJ1-1, the V gene TRBV14; 7 positions match TRBD1. Germline V gene data show CDR1 as SGHDN and CDR2 as FVKESK. This CDR3 comprises 14 residues. J gave up 10 bases and V 4 bases, and 12 bases lay outside the gene matches. The CDR3 nucleotides read TGTGCCAGCAGCCCCCGGACAGGTCCTAACGGAGCTTTCTTT. It yields the protein CASSPRTGPNGAFF.

This clone has a single count. This chain joins TRBV7-9 and TRBJ1-1; tentatively, D is TRBD1 (6 bases). Germline V lookup: CDR1 SEHNR, CDR2 FQNEAQ (reference sequence). The CDR3 has 16 residues. Trimming shortened V by 1 base and J by 2 bases, and 14 bases separated the two germline ends. CDR3 protein: CASSLDRRGDNTEAFF. DNA for the CDR3: TGTGCCAGCAGCTTAGACCGGAGGGGGGATAACACTGAAGCTTTCTTT.